This T cell receptor beta chain was observed in a study of blood T cells in healthy people across ages. Roughly 10 milliliters of peripheral blood were drawn from each donor into EDTA-treated tubes. Alongside a J-beta primer mix, a sample-barcoded 5' primer served in a second PCR lasting roughly 7 to 11 cycles. Using its own MiXCR run on the 5' RACE reads, TCRdb lists one record per CDR3 protein. Of roughly 1,500,000 distinct CDR3 sequences listed, around 36% were seen once; the top ten hold about 11%. Looked up from germline, CDR1 is ENHRY and CDR2 is SYGVKD. Trimming took off 10 bases at V and 2 bases at J, with 15 bases between the two ends. This CDR3 contains 14 residues. General study results and limits: Whereas aged donors had fewer naive CD4+ cells, long-lived donors had more of them and higher diversity.

This clonotype was counted many times. The target antigen is unknown. This sequence originates from a young woman in good health. The specimen was blood. The rearrangement uses TRBV10-3 and TRBJ2-1; D possibly uses TRBD1 or TRBD2 (5 bases each). The CDR3 nucleotides read TGTGCCAGCCGGGGCGGCACAACCTACAATGAGCAGTTCTTC. Residues: CASRGGTTYNEQFF.